The 4 T cell receptor beta chains below come from one sample, sequenced in a study of regulatory T cells in long-lasting Graves disease. Time point of the sample: persistent/refractory GD, antithyroid drugs over 5 years with positive TRAb. The TCR library used RNA extracted from PBMCs. To make TCR beta libraries, researchers used iRepertoire HTBI primers and Arm-PCR of CDR3 regions. Via MiXCR, TCRdb re-called the multiplex PCR reads, giving one row per CDR3 protein. This table holds about 290,000 distinct CDR3 sequences, approximately 20% found once. The sequenced sample was peripheral blood mononuclear cells (PBMCs), obtained when the disease was refractory, from a patient treated with antithyroid drugs. Receptor source: a female donor with Graves disease.

Ten or more counts support this clonotype. V is TRBV6-1 and J is TRBJ1-2; possible D gene TRBD1, 5 bases. The CDR3 length is 17 residues. Germline values: CDR1 MNHNS, CDR2 SASEGT. Trimming removed 1 base from V and 8 bases from J, with 23 bases in between. The CDR3 reads CASSEELEVETVGGYTF. The CDR3 region has the DNA TGTGCCAGCAGTGAAGAACTGGAGGTGGAGACAGTTGGCGGCTACACCTTC.

This clonotype was found a few times. V and J are TRBV5-1 and TRBJ2-2, with D unresolved. The CDR3 contains 13 residues. Germline assignment: CDR1 SGHRS and CDR2 YFSETQ. The V and J ends lost 4 bases and 2 bases respectively, with 6 bases between them. The CDR3 reads CASSDLNTGELFF. CDR3 coding DNA: TGCGCCAGCAGCGACTTAAACACCGGGGAGCTGTTTTTT.

The rearrangement links TRBV5-1 to TRBJ2-2; unclear D gene. The germline CDR1 and CDR2 sequences are SGHRS and YFSETQ. CDR3 size: 17 residues. The V and J ends lost 0 bases and 1 base respectively, with 13 bases between them. The chain's CDR3 is CASSLALAARNTGELFF. DNA for the CDR3: TGCGCCAGCAGCTTGGCATTGGCAGCAAGGAACACCGGGGAGCTGTTTTTT.

This rearrangement joins TRBV30 to TRBJ2-1, with 10 positions matching TRBD2. Per germline, CDR1 GTSNPN and CDR2 SVGIG (reference sequence). This CDR3 contains 16 residues. After removal of 5 bases from V and 6 bases from J, the junction contained 13 bases not matched to a gene. The CDR3, as DNA: TGTGCCTGGTATTTCCCGGGACTAGCGTCTCTCAATGAGCAGTTCTTC. This translates into CAWYFPGLASLNEQFF. The full variable domain, rest sourced from reference TRBV30 and TRBJ2-1, is SQTIHQWPATLVQPVGSPLSLECTVEGTSNPNLYWYRQAAGRGLQLLFYSVGIGQISSEVPQNLSASRPQDRQFILSSKKLLLSDSGFYLCAWYFPGLASLNEQFFGPGTRLTVL.